This is a list of T cell receptor beta chains from one sample in a study of T cell changes during pregnancy in multiple sclerosis. Sequencing was performed with immunoSEQ multiplex PCR; in TCRdb, only in-frame clones are kept and a portion is missing. The table includes roughly 75,000 clones, about 88% detected once. Sequences were derived from peripheral blood, sampled before pregnancy. The receptors were gathered from a female donor with multiple sclerosis, enrolled in a pregnancy study. Each CDR3 is given with its conserved first and last residue. The D gene is left open where the match is weak. Rows give clone size only sometimes, using once, few, many, or a class for an expanded clone.

d_call	v_call	j_call	clone_size	cdr3_nt	cdr3_aa
TRBD2	TRBV9	TRBJ2-3	NA	TGTGCCAGCAGCATCTGGACTAGCGGGGATACGCAGTATTTT	CASSIWTSGDTQYF
NA	TRBV7-3	TRBJ2-3	NA	TGTGCCAGCAGCTTCGGGACTGCTGAATATACGCAGTATTTT	CASSFGTAEYTQYF
NA	TRBV5-8	TRBJ1-5	NA	TGTGCCAGCAGCTCCCAACCAGATCAGCCCCAGCATTTT	CASSSQPDQPQHF
NA	TRBV5-1	TRBJ2-3	NA	TGCGCCAGCAGCTTTTTAGAGACAGATACGCAGTATTTT	CASSFLETDTQYF
NA	TRBV19	TRBJ2-3	NA	TGTGCCAGTAGTATAGACCTGAGCACAGATACGCAGTATTTT	CASSIDLSTDTQYF
TRBD1	TRBV2	TRBJ1-2	NA	TGTGCCAGCAGCAGACAGGGGATAGCGAGTGGCTACACCTTC	CASSRQGIASGYTF
NA	TRBV5-1	TRBJ2-7	once	TGCGCCAGCAGCCCTACAGGGTCATACGAGCAGTACTTC	CASSPTGSYEQYF
NA	TRBV7-8	TRBJ2-7	NA	TGTGCCAGCAGCTTACGGTCCGTTGGGGGGAGCTCCTACGAGCAGTACTTC	CASSLRSVGGSSYEQYF
NA	TRBV11-1	TRBJ1-6	few	TGTGCCAGCAGCGCTACCCTCAATTCACCCCTCCACTTT	CASSATLNSPLHF
NA	TRBV28	TRBJ2-3	NA	TGTGCCAGCAGTTTAAACCATCCCCTTTCGGAGTATTTT	CASSLNHPLSEYF
NA	TRBV6-6	TRBJ2-5	NA	TGTGCCAGCAGTTCGGAGCCGGATCCATTAGAGACCCAGTACTTC	CASSSEPDPLETQYF